Below, 25 T cell receptor beta chains from the same sample are listed, as sequenced in a study of T cell repertoires in cytomegalovirus infection. One entry per CDR3 protein results from TCRdb running MiXCR on the reads. The sample includes a few hundred thousand distinct CDR3 sequences, 33% of them seen just once. No cognate antigen is known for these TCRs. The sequencing used cultured PBMCs, collected from culture after CMV antigen stimulation. The receptors here all came from a human donor in good health (CMV status not recorded). Some clones in this sample may be carry-over from other donors' samples.

The chain uses TRBV30 and TRBJ1-2; 9 bases match TRBD1. The CDR3 consists of 13 residues. Germline V gives CDR1 GTSNPN, CDR2 SVGIG (reference sequence). V shed 3 bases and J 8 bases; nucleotides not matched to a gene: 7. CDR3 loop: CAWSTGQGAGYTF. CDR3 DNA: TGTGCCTGGAGCACGGGACAGGGTGCCGGCTACACCTTC.

This clonotype was detected only a few times. The chain uses TRBV6-2 or TRBV6-3 and TRBJ2-4; D might be TRBD2 (6 bases). The germline CDR1 and CDR2 sequences are MNHEY and SVGEGT. The CDR3 runs to 16 residues. Trimming left V 9 bases short and J 1 base short, with 19 bases between. Here the CDR3 reads CASSSGGKLAKNIQYF. The CDR3 coding sequence is TGTGCCAGTTCAAGTGGCGGGAAGCTGGCCAAAAACATTCAGTACTTC.

The chain employs TRBV6-1 and TRBJ2-7; tentative D call: TRBD2 (5 bases). The CDR3 is 15 amino acids. Germline-derived CDR1 and CDR2 are MNHNS and SASEGT. V was clipped by 4 bases and J by 0 bases, with 13 bases between them. CDR3 region: CASSVLRGNSYEQYF. CDR3 in DNA: TGTGCCAGCAGTGTCCTCCGGGGAAACTCCTACGAGCAGTACTTC.

The V call is TRBV4-1, the J call TRBJ2-5, with D maybe TRBD2 (6 bases). Per the germline V gene, CDR1 is MGHRA and CDR2 is YSYEKL. The CDR3 is 15 residues long. Trimming stripped 4 bases from V and 4 bases from J, with 16 bases between. The CDR3 DNA sequence: TGCGCCAGCAGCCTAATCGGGACTCCCCGAGAGACCCAGTACTTC. Translation: CASSLIGTPRETQYF.

This clonotype was observed a handful of times. The chain is built from TRBV7-9 and TRBJ2-5; tentatively, D is TRBD1 (6 bases). The CDR3 has 15 residues. Germline V gene data show CDR1 as SEHNR and CDR2 as FQNEAQ (reference sequence). V lost 4 bases, J lost 4 bases, and 16 bases lay in between. The CDR3 here is CASSSTTGSVETQYF. The CDR3, as DNA: TGTGCCAGCAGCTCAACGACAGGATCTGTAGAGACCCAGTACTTC.

The J gene is TRBJ2-1, the V gene TRBV7-9; possibly TRBD1 for D (5 bases). The CDR3 sequence is 12 residues long. In germline, CDR1 is SEHNR, CDR2 FQNEAQ (reference sequence). V was trimmed by 5 bases and J by 8 bases, leaving 10 bases between them. For the CDR3, the DNA is TGTGCCAGCAGCCGTTTAGGGGATGAGCAGTTCTTC. Protein: CASSRLGDEQFF.

In its sample, this clonotype was seen many times. This chain uses TRBV7-2 with TRBJ1-6; no reliable D call. This CDR3 region has 14 residues. The germline V gene has CDR1 SGHTA and CDR2 FQGNSA. Deletions cut 2 bases from V and 5 bases from J, with 7 bases between. The CDR3 loop reads CASSLYQNNSPLHF. The CDR3 DNA reads as TGTGCCAGCAGCTTATATCAGAATAATTCACCCCTCCACTTT.

This chain uses TRBV5-1 with TRBJ2-7, with D possibly TRBD1 on 6 matching bases. CDR1 and CDR2 (germline): SGHRS, YFSETQ. Trimming removed 2 bases at V and 4 bases at J, with 13 bases between. The CDR3 has 14 amino acids. The CDR3, as DNA: TGCGCCAGCAGCTTCTACCCGGACAGTTACGAGCAGTACGTC. Protein: CASSFYPDSYEQYV.

The gene calls are TRBV4-3 and TRBJ2-7; 10 nucleotides match TRBD2. There are 16 residues in the CDR3. V lost 2 bases, J lost 3 bases, and 7 bases stayed unmatched. CDR1 is LGHNA, CDR2 YSLEER, per germline. CDR3 residues: CASSQLQTSGYYEQYF. The CDR3 region has the DNA TGCGCCAGCAGCCAACTACAGACTAGCGGGTACTACGAGCAGTACTTC.

The chain couples TRBV24-1 to TRBJ1-2, with D possibly TRBD1 on 6 matching bases. Trimming took 6 bases from V and 8 from J, leaving 15 bases between them. This CDR3 is built from 13 residues. The germline CDR1 and CDR2 sequences are KGHDR and SFDVKD. This CDR3 is CATSPGHPAGYTF. CDR3 in DNA: TGTGCCACCAGTCCGGGACATCCTGCAGGCTACACCTTC.

This chain uses TRBV5-1 with TRBJ1-1, with unresolved D. Germline loops: CDR1 SGHRS, CDR2 YFSETQ. This CDR3 has 13 amino acids. Trimming shortened V by 3 bases and J by 5 bases, and 11 bases separated the two germline ends. The CDR3 bases are TGCGCCAGCAGCTCCACGGGGAAAACTGAAGCTTTCTTT. This codes for CASSSTGKTEAFF.

This clonotype was seen only a few times. In DNA form, the CDR3 reads TGCGCCAGCAGCCACCCCGCGACTTTCCGGGAGAACACTGAAGCTTTCTTT. Amino acid sequence: CASSHPATFRENTEAFF. The J gene is TRBJ1-1, the V gene TRBV4-1, with no clear D. V lost 3 bases to trimming and J lost 1 base, with 18 bases between them. The CDR3 has 17 residues. Germline loops: CDR1 MGHRA, CDR2 YSYEKL.

This clonotype occurred a few times. The chain joins TRBV12-3 or TRBV12-4 to TRBJ2-7, with D perhaps given as TRBD1 or TRBD2 (5 bases each). The CDR3 is made up of 15 amino acids. The V gene lost 5 bases and the J gene lost 1 base, with 15 bases spanning the gap. Here the CDR3 DNA reads TGTGCCAGCAGTACCCGGGACGGACGTTCCTACGAGCAGTACTTC. Translation gives CASSTRDGRSYEQYF.

V and J are TRBV15 and TRBJ1-4; no clear D. CDR1 is LNHNV, CDR2 YYDKDF, per germline (reference sequence). Trimming stripped 5 bases from V and 3 bases from J, with 13 bases between. The CDR3 runs 15 residues. The DNA for the CDR3 is TGTGCCACCAGCGGAAAGGGCCAATCTAATGAAAAACTGTTTTTT. Translation: CATSGKGQSNEKLFF.

This clonotype was found once. The chain is built from TRBV7-6 and TRBJ2-1; TRBD2 matches at 7 bases. There are 15 residues in the CDR3. Per germline, CDR1 SGHVS and CDR2 FNYEAQ. V lost 2 bases, J lost 4 bases, and 5 bases stayed unmatched. The CDR3: CASSLLAAKYNEQFF. In DNA form, the CDR3 reads TGTGCCAGCAGCTTACTAGCGGCGAAATACAATGAGCAGTTCTTC.

A few counts support this clonotype. The rearrangement joins TRBV12-3 or TRBV12-4 to TRBJ1-1; 8 bases match TRBD1. The V and J ends lost 4 bases and 0 bases, in that order; junction bases with no gene match: 7. The CDR3 is 16 amino acids. CDR3 residues: CASSSDRGGVNTEAFF. The CDR3 DNA reads as TGTGCCAGCAGTTCCGACAGGGGAGGAGTGAACACTGAAGCTTTCTTT.

The chain joins TRBV20-1 to TRBJ2-2, with TRBD2 matching over 14 bases. The CDR3 is 17 residues long. With V trimmed by 6 bases and J by 2 bases, 8 bases remained unmatched. Germline CDR1 DFQATT, CDR2 SNEGSKA (reference sequence). The CDR3 here is CSAPGLAGGINTGELFF. The CDR3 bases are TGCAGTGCCCCCGGACTAGCGGGAGGAATAAACACCGGGGAGCTGTTTTTT.

Many counts were recorded for this clonotype. The genes are TRBV7-9 and TRBJ1-4, with a possible D match to TRBD1 (5 bases). Trimming shortened V by 7 bases and J by 6 bases, and 18 bases separated the two germline ends. CDR1 is SEHNR and CDR2 is FQNEAQ in the germline V gene (reference sequence). The CDR3 has 15 amino acids. CDR3 coding DNA: TGTGCCAGCACACAAGCTCGGGGAGGGGATGAAAAACTGTTTTTT. Translation: CASTQARGGDEKLFF. Variable domain in full (rest from reference TRBV7-9 and TRBJ1-4): DTGVSQNPRHKITKRGQNVTFRCDPISEHNRLYWYRQTLGQGPEFLTYFQNEAQLEKSRLLSDRFSAERPKGSFSTLEIQRTEQGDSAMYLCASTQARGGDEKLFFGSGTQLSVL.

This clonotype was detected only a few times. CDR3 amino acids: CASSQTGGHEKLFF. CDR3 DNA sequence: TGTGCCAGCAGTCAAACAGGGGGACATGAAAAACTGTTTTTT. The chain uses TRBV12-3 or TRBV12-4 and TRBJ1-4; TRBD1 aligns across 8 bases. CDR3 length equals 14 residues. With 5 bases clipped from V and 6 bases from J, the junction kept 5 bases outside the gene matches.

The sample holds a few counts of this clonotype. The rearrangement links TRBV7-9 to TRBJ2-7; tentatively, D is TRBD2 (6 bases). Germline CDR1 and CDR2: SEHNR and FQNEAQ (reference sequence). V lost 4 bases and J 2 bases, leaving 15 bases between the germline ends. CDR3 length: 15 amino acids. In DNA, the CDR3 is TGTGCCAGCAGCTCTCGGACACGGGGGACCTACGAGCAGTACTTC. This codes for CASSSRTRGTYEQYF. Using reference TRBV7-9 and TRBJ2-7 for the parts outside the CDR3, the full variable domain is DTGVSQNPRHKITKRGQNVTFRCDPISEHNRLYWYRQTLGQGPEFLTYFQNEAQLEKSRLLSDRFSAERPKGSFSTLEIQRTEQGDSAMYLCASSSRTRGTYEQYFGPGTRLTVT.

This clonotype was detected only a few times. The chain joins TRBV7-2 to TRBJ2-1; D is uncertain. Germline V gene sequence: CDR1 SGHTA, CDR2 FQGNSA. Deletions cut 4 bases from V and 5 bases from J, with 15 bases between. The CDR3 loop spans 15 amino acids. This CDR3 reads CASSSSMRTHNEQFF. The DNA for the CDR3 is TGTGCCAGCAGCTCCTCGATGCGGACCCACAATGAGCAGTTCTTC.

This clonotype has a single count. CDR3 nucleotides: TGTGCCAGCAGTCGGTGGGAGAAGAGGACAGATACGCAGTATTTT. The encoded protein is CASSRWEKRTDTQYF. The chain uses TRBV12-3 or TRBV12-4 and TRBJ2-3, with D perhaps matching TRBD2 (5 bases). This CDR3 comprises 15 residues. V was cut by 5 bases and J by 3 bases, with 15 bases left in between.

This clonotype was observed a handful of times. The chain links TRBV4-1 to TRBJ2-7; the match to TRBD2 covers 12 bases. V dropped 5 bases and J dropped 3; count of bases not matched to a gene: 8. The V gene's germline CDR1 is MGHRA and CDR2 YSYEKL. This CDR3 contains 16 residues. The CDR3, as DNA: TGCGCCAGCAGCGGACGACTAGCGGGGGAAATCTACGAGCAGTACTTC. It is translated as CASSGRLAGEIYEQYF.

This clonotype is a singleton in its sample. Possible read error: a much larger clone is one base away. The chain joins TRBV7-8 to TRBJ2-1; no clear D. Trimming removed 0 bases from V and 7 bases from J, with 7 bases in between. CDR3 size: 13 residues. Germline values: CDR1 SGHVS, CDR2 FQNEAQ. The CDR3 DNA reads as TGTGCCAGCAGCTTAGCAGGGTTGAATGAGCAGTTCTTC. Its translation: CASSLAGLNEQFF.

This clonotype was counted between two and nine times. The genes are TRBV12-3 or TRBV12-4 and TRBJ2-1, with D unresolved. V lost 6 bases and J 7 bases, leaving 7 bases between the germline ends. The CDR3 consists of 11 residues. CDR3 coding DNA: TGTGCCAGCAGAATGGGGAATGAGCAGTTCTTC. Translating it yields CASRMGNEQFF.